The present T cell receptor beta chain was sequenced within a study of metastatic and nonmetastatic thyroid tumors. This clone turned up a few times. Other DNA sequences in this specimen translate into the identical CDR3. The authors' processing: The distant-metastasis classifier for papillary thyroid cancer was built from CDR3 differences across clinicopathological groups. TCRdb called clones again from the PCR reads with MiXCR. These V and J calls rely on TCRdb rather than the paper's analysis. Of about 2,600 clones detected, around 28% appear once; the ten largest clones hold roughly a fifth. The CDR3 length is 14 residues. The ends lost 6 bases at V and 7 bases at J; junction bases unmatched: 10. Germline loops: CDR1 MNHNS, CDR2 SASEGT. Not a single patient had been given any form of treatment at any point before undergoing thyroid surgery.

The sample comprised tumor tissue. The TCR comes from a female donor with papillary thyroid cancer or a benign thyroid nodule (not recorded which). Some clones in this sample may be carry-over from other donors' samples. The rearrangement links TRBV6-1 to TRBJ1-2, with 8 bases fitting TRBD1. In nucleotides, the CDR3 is TGTGCCAGCAGATTCCGACAGGGGAATCTTGGCTACACCTTC. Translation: CASRFRQGNLGYTF.